These T cell receptor beta chains were read from a single sample in a study of technical replicates of blood from a handful of donors. Method: immunoSEQ multiplex PCR; TCRdb's copy keeps in-frame clones and lacks some. The repertoire consists of around 74,000 clones, with 80% to 90% occurring once and the leading ten covering around 5%. The specimen sequenced was PBMCs. These receptors were obtained from a human donor in good health. Some clones in this sample may be carry-over from other donors' samples. The CDR3 runs from the conserved cysteine through the conserved F or W. D genes are given only for firm matches. Clone size is not always given. Where it is, it says once, few, many or a class for expanded clones.

CDR3 DNA: TGTGCCATCAGGCCGGGTCTCGAGAATGGTTCACCCCTCCACTTT
CDR3 protein: CAIRPGLENGSPLHF
clone size: -
J gene: TRBJ1-6
D gene: -
V gene: TRBV10-3

CDR3 DNA: TGTGCCTGGAGTGTAGCGGGAGGGTGGACCGGGGAGCTGTTTTTT
CDR3 protein: CAWSVAGGWTGELFF
clone size: -
J gene: TRBJ2-2
D gene: TRBD2
V gene: TRBV30

CDR3 DNA: TGTGCCAGCAGCGCAGGCACTAGCGGGGGGCACACAGATACGCAGTATTTT
CDR3 protein: CASSAGTSGGHTDTQYF
clone size: once
J gene: TRBJ2-3
D gene: TRBD2
V gene: TRBV9

CDR3 DNA: TGTGCCAGCAGCTTAGTGGGCGGGGGGAACACCGGGGAGCTGTTTTTT
CDR3 protein: CASSLVGGGNTGELFF
clone size: once
J gene: TRBJ2-2
D gene: TRBD2
V gene: TRBV7-2

CDR3 DNA: TGTGCCATCAGTGAGTCGGCGGGAGTCAAGAATGAGCAGTTCTTC
CDR3 protein: CAISESAGVKNEQFF
clone size: -
J gene: TRBJ2-1
D gene: TRBD2
V gene: TRBV10-3

CDR3 DNA: TGTGCCAGCAGCGGACTAGCGGGAGGCGATCTCTACGAGCAGTACTTC
CDR3 protein: CASSGLAGGDLYEQYF
clone size: -
J gene: TRBJ2-7
D gene: TRBD2
V gene: TRBV2

CDR3 DNA: TGTGCCAGCAGTTACGCGTCAGGGGGCGCCTACGAGCAGTACTTC
CDR3 protein: CASSYASGGAYEQYF
clone size: -
J gene: TRBJ2-7
D gene: TRBD1
V gene: TRBV6-5

CDR3 DNA: TGTGCCAGCAGCTACGAAACAGGGATGAACACTGAAGCTTTCTTT
CDR3 protein: CASSYETGMNTEAFF
clone size: few
J gene: TRBJ1-1
D gene: -
V gene: TRBV5-4

CDR3 DNA: TGTGCCAGCAGTTCAGCGGGGAGCTCCTACGAGCAGTACTTC
CDR3 protein: CASSSAGSSYEQYF
clone size: -
J gene: TRBJ2-7
D gene: TRBD2
V gene: TRBV27

CDR3 DNA: TGTGCCAGCTCACCACCCGGGTCTAACTATGGCTACACCTTC
CDR3 protein: CASSPPGSNYGYTF
clone size: -
J gene: TRBJ1-2
D gene: -
V gene: TRBV18